Reported below is one T cell receptor (beta chain). Its antigen is currently not known. No base quality values were provided; no much bigger clone lies one nucleotide off. The immunoSEQ Assay, a bias-controlled multiplex PCR, was used to amplify TCRbeta CDR3 regions from genomic DNA. Regarding the original processing steps: Nucleated cell counts per sample were estimated from amplification of reference gene primers within the assay. To quantify the absolute abundance of each unique TCRbeta CDR3 rearrangement, sequence reads were collapsed and filtered. For each sample, productive Simpson clonality was calculated as the square root of Simpson's diversity index over productive rearrangements. Not all clones reach the TCRdb copy of this immuneACCESS table, which keeps in-frame sequences only. Checked studies attribute under half of the gap to unresolved V genes and leave the rest unexplained. V and J calls and clone size are given by that table; D and trimming were obtained from the DNA. This sample has a few hundred thousand clones in its table, and 90% of those were observed once. About 4.5% of the sample is held by the ten biggest clonotypes.

This sample stems from a study of blood T cell repertoires in COVID-19 (dated by TCRdb to 2020 to 2021). About the full investigation: Samples from collaborators originated in the United States, Italy and Spain and spanned both the acute and convalescent phases of COVID-19. Samples came from the ongoing ImmuneRACE study (first 160 participants) plus 1,254 subjects from 6 global collaborators. Deeply sampled blood TCRbeta repertoires from subjects exposed to, actively infected with, or recovered from COVID-19 were included in the dataset. HLA class I and class II types, where available, came from metadata supplied by the sample provider rather than from assay-based typing. The prospective study material was composed of cDNA or gDNA derived from T cells, B-cell-depleted T cells, or PBMCs. The sample metadata nearly always contained a de-identified subject ID, COVID-19 status, age in years and sex. A freely available public database, intended as a resource for researchers studying the immune response to SARS-CoV-2, is where the repertoires were released. Here is what the overall study found, with its caveats: Clinical and demographic metadata were provided uncurated, with the amount varying by source and participant.

In the prospective study, participants were roughly 18 to 100 years old, resided in about two dozen geographic areas of the United States, and were enrolled through a virtual design. In the prospective study, participants were assigned to cohorts based on the clinical history participants reported in a screening survey and a study questionnaire. In the prospective study, mobile phlebotomists collected whole blood, serum and a nasopharyngeal or oropharyngeal swab from each participant. Prospective study participants could optionally give additional blood draws and questionnaires over a roughly two-month period. Before DNA extraction, prospective study blood samples were shipped either frozen or at room temperature. The junction shows trimming of 0 bases on V and 5 bases on J, and the gene matches do not reach 7 bases of it. CDR3 length: 15 amino acids, cysteine to phenylalanine. Only the CDR3 DNA is retained, 45 bases long and in frame from the first base. The germline V gene encodes CDR1 LNHNV and CDR2 YYDKDF (reference sequence).

Material: PBMCs or T cells enriched from blood (not recorded which). The chain is encoded by TRBV15 joined to TRBJ2-7; 7 junctional bases match TRBD2. The sequence was collected from a woman in her late teens or twenties with acute COVID-19. The CDR3 amino acid sequence is: CATSRDELARDEQYF. The sequenced DNA is TGTGCCACCAGCAGAGATGAACTAGCGAGAGACGAGCAGTACTTC.